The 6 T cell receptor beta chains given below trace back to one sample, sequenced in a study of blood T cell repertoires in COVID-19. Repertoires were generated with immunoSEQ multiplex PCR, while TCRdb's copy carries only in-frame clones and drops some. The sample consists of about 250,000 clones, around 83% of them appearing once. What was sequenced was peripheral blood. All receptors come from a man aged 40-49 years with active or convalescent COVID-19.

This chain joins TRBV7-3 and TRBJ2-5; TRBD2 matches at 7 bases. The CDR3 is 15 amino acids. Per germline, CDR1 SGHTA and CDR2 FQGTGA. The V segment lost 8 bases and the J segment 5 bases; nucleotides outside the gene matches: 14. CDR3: CASGRAGALGETQYF. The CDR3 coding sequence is TGTGCCAGCGGCCGTGCGGGAGCGTTGGGGGAGACCCAGTACTTC.

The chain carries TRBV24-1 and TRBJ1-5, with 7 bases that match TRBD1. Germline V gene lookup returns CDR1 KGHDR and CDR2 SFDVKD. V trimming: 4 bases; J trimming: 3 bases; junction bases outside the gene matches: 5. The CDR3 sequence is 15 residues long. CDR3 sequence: CATSESQGDNQPQHF. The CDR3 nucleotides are TGTGCCACCAGTGAGTCCCAGGGGGACAATCAGCCCCAGCATTTT.

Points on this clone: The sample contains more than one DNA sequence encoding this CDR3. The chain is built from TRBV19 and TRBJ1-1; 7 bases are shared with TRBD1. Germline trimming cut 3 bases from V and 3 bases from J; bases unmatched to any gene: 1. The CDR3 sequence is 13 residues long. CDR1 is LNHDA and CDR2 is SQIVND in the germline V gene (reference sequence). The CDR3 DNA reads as TGTGCCAGTAGTATCGACAGGGACACTGAAGCTTTCTTT. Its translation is CASSIDRDTEAFF.

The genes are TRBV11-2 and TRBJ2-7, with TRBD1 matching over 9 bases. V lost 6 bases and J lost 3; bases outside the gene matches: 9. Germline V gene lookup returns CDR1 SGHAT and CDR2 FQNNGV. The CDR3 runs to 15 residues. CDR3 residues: CASRGMGTGFYEQYF. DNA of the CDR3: TGTGCCAGCAGGGGAATGGGGACAGGGTTCTACGAGCAGTACTTC. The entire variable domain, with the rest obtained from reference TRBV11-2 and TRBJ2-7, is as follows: EAGVAQSPRYKIIEKRQSVAFWCNPISGHATLYWYQQILGQGPKLLIQFQNNGVVDDSQLPKDRFSAERLKGVDSTLKIQPAKLEDSAVYLCASRGMGTGFYEQYFGPGTRLTVT.

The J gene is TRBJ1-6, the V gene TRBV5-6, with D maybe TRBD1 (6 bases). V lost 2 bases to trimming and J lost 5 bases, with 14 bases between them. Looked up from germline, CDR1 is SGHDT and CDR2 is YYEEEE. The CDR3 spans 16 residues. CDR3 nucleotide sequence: TGTGCCAGCAGCTTTCGCCCAGGACAGAATAATTCACCCCTCCACTTT. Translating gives CASSFRPGQNNSPLHF.

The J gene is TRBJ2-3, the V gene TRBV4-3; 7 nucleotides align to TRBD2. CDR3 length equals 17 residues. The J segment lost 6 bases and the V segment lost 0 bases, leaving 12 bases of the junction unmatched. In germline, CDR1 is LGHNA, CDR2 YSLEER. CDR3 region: CASSQDWLGLGEDTQYF. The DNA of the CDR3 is TGCGCCAGCAGCCAAGATTGGTTAGGACTAGGGGAGGATACGCAGTATTTT.